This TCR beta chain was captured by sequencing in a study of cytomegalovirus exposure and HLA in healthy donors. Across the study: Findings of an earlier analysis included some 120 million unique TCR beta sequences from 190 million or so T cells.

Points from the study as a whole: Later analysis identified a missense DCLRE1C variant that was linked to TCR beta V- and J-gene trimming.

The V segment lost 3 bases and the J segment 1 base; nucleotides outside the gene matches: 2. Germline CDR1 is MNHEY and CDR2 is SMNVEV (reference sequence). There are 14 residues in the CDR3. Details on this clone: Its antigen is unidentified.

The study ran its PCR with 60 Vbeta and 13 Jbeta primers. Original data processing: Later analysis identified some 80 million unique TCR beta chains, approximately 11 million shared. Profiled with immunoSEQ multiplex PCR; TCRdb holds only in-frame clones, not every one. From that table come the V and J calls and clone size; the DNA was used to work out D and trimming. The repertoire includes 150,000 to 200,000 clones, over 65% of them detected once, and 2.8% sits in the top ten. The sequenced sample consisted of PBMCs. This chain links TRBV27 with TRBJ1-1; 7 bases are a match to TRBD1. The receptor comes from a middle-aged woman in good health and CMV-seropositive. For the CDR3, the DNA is TGTGCCAGCAGTTTGGGGACAGCGAACACTGAAGCTTTCTTT. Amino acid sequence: CASSLGTANTEAFF.